This TCR beta chain was found in a study of blood T cell repertoires in COVID-19. At the level of the study: Both acute and convalescent COVID-19 samples were obtained from the United States, Italy and Spain.

The V gene lost 3 bases and the J gene lost 0 bases, with 11 bases spanning the gap. CDR1 is SEHNR, CDR2 FQNEAQ, per germline (reference sequence). The CDR3 loop spans 15 amino acids. This table comes from immunoSEQ multiplex PCR, and its TCRdb copy is limited to in-frame clones, with some not included. The repertoire consists of some 49,000 clones, with approximately 92% occurring once and the leading ten covering 6.5%. V gene TRBV7-9 combines with J gene TRBJ1-1, with D possibly being TRBD1 (5 bases). The sequence was collected from a man aged 50 or older with active COVID-19. Sample: peripheral blood. CDR3 bases: TGTGCCAGCAGCTTGGGGGGATCAGTGAACACTGAAGCTTTCTTT. Translated: CASSLGGSVNTEAFF.